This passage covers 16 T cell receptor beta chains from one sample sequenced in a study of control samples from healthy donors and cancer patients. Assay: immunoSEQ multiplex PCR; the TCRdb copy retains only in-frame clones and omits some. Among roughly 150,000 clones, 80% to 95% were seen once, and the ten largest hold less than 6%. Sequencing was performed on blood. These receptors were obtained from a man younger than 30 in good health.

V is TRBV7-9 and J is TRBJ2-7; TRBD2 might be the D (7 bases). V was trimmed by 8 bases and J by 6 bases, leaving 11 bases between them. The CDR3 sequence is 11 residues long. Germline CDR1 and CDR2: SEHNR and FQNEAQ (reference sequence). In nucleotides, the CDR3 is TGTGCCAGCTGGGGGGGGCGCGAGCAGTACTTC. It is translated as CASWGGREQYF.

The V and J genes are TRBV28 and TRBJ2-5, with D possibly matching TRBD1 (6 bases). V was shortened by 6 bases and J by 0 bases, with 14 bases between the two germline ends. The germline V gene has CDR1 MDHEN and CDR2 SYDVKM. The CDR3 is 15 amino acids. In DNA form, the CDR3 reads TGTGCCAGCAGACTGACAGGAGCGTACCAAGAGACCCAGTACTTC. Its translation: CASRLTGAYQETQYF. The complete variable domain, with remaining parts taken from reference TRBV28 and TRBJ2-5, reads DVKVTQSSRYLVKRTGEKVFLECVQDMDHENMFWYRQDPGLGLRLIYFSYDVKMKEKGDIPEGYSVSREKKERFSLILESASTNQTSMYLCASRLTGAYQETQYFGPGTRLLVL.

For the CDR3, the DNA is TGTGCCAGCAGTGAGGGACCCCGGCCAGGAGCTTTCTTT. This codes for CASSEGPRPGAFF. The chain is built from TRBV12-3 or TRBV12-4 and TRBJ1-1; D possibly corresponds to TRBD1 (5 bases). CDR3 length: 13 amino acids. The V end was cut by 5 bases, the J end by 10 bases, with 17 bases between.

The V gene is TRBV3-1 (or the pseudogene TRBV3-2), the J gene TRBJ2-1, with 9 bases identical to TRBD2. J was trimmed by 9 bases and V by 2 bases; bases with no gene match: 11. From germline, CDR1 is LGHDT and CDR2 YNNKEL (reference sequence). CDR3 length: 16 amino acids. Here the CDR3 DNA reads TGTGCCAGCAGCCAATCCCTTTTAGCGGGAGAGTCTGAGCAGTTCTTC. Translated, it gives CASSQSLLAGESEQFF.

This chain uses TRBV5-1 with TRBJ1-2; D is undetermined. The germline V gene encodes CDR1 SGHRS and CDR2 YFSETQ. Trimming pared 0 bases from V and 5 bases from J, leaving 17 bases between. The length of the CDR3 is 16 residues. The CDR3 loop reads CASSLEWKKGLYGYTF. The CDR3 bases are TGCGCCAGCAGCTTGGAGTGGAAGAAAGGTCTTTATGGCTACACCTTC.

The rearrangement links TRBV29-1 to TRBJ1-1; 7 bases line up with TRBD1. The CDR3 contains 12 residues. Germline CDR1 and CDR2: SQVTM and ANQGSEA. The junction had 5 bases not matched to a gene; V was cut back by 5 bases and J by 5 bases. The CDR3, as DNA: TGCAGCGTTCAGGGGGGGGGAACTGAAGCTTTCTTT. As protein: CSVQGGGTEAFF.

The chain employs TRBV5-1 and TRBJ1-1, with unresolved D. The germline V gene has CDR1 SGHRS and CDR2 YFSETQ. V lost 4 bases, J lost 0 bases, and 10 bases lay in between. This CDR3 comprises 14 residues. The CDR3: CASSMTGLNTEAFF. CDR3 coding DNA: TGCGCCAGCAGCATGACGGGTTTGAACACTGAAGCTTTCTTT.

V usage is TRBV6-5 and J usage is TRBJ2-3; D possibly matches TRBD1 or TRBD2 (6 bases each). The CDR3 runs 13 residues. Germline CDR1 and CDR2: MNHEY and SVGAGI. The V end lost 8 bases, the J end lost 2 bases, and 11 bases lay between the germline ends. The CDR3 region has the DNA TGTGCCAGCCTGGAGGGGGTCACAGATACGCAGTATTTT. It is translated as CASLEGVTDTQYF.

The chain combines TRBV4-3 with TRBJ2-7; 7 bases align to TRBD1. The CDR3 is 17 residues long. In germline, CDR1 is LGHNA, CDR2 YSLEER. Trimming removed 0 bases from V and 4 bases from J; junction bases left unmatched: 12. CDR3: CASSQEDSNRGMYEQYF. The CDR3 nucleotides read TGCGCCAGCAGCCAAGAGGATAGTAACAGGGGTATGTACGAGCAGTACTTC.

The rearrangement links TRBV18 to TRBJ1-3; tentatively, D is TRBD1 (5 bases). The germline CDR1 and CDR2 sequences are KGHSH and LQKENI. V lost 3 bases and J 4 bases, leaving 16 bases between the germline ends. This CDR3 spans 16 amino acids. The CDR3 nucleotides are TGTGCCAGCTCACCTCTATTCAGGGAAACGGGAAACACCATATATTTT. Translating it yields CASSPLFRETGNTIYF.

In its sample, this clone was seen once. In nucleotides, the CDR3 is TGTGCCAGCAGTCCGACGTTAGATTCACCCCTCCACTTT. This gives the protein CASSPTLDSPLHF. The rearrangement joins TRBV27 to TRBJ1-6; D is undetermined. The CDR3 contains 13 residues. V was clipped by 5 bases and J by 8 bases, with 10 bases between them. The germline gives CDR1 MNHEY, CDR2 SMNVEV (reference sequence).

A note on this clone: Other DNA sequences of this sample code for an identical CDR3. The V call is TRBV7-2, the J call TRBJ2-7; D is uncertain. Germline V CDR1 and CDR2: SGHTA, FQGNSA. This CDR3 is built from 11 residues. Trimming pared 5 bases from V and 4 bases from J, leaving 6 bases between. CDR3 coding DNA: TGTGCCAGCAGCCCCGGGTACGAGCAGTACTTC. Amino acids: CASSPGYEQYF.

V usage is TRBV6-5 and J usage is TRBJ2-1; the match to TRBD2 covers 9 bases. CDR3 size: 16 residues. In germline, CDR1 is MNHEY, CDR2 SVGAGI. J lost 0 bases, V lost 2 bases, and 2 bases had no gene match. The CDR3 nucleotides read TGTGCCAGCAGTTACCTAGCGGGGAGCTCCTACAATGAGCAGTTCTTC. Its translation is CASSYLAGSSYNEQFF.

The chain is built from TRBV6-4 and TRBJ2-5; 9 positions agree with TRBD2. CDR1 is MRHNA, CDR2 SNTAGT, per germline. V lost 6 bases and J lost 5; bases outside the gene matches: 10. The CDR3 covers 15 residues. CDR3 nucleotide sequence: TGTGCCAGCAGCAGATACGGGACTAGCTGGGAGACCCAGTACTTC. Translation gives CASSRYGTSWETQYF.

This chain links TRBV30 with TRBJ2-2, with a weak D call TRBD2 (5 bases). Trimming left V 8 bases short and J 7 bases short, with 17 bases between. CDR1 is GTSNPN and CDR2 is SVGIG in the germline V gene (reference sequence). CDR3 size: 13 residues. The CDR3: CAELDFRNGELFF. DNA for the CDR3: TGTGCCGAGCTGGACTTTAGAAACGGGGAGCTGTTTTTT. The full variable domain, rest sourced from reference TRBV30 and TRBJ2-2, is SQTIHQWPATLVQPVGSPLSLECTVEGTSNPNLYWYRQAAGRGLQLLFYSVGIGQISSEVPQNLSASRPQDRQFILSSKKLLLSDSGFYLCAELDFRNGELFFGEGSRLTVL.

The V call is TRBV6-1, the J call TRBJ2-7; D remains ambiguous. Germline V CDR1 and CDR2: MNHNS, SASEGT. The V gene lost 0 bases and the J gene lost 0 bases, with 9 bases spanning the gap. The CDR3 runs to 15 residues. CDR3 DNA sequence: TGTGCCAGCAGTGAAGCTTCGGAGAGCTCCTACGAGCAGTACTTC. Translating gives CASSEASESSYEQYF.